The rows below give T cell receptor beta chains drawn from one sample of a study of shared clonotypes between healthy human individuals. Here immunoSEQ multiplex PCR was the method, and the copy in TCRdb shows in-frame clones only, minus some. The profile shows over a million clones, approximately 78% of them singletons. The sequencing sample was made of memory CD4+ T cells from PBMCs. These receptors were obtained from a man younger than 35 in good health. Some clones in this sample may be carry-over from other donors' samples. Both conserved end residues are part of each CDR3. The D gene is left open where the match is weak. The listing skips clone size in some rows; elsewhere it reads once, few, many or a size class.

J: TRBJ2-7; V: TRBV5-5; size: NA; D: NA; CDR3: CASSSAPGGAYEQYF; DNA: TGTGCCAGCAGCTCAGCCCCAGGGGGGGCCTACGAGCAGTACTTC
J: TRBJ1-2; V: TRBV27; size: NA; D: NA; CDR3: CASSSPPGRDTANYGYTF; DNA: TGTGCCAGCAGTTCCCCCCCCGGTCGGGACACAGCTAACTATGGCTACACCTTC
J: TRBJ2-5; V: TRBV5-8; size: once; D: TRBD2; CDR3: CASSGGLAYQETQYF; DNA: TGTGCCAGCAGCGGGGGACTAGCGTATCAAGAGACCCAGTACTTC
J: TRBJ1-2; V: TRBV6-5; size: NA; D: NA; CDR3: CASSYFRGTSGSGYTF; DNA: TGTGCCAGCAGTTACTTTCGAGGGACATCCGGTAGCGGCTACACCTTC
J: TRBJ2-5; V: TRBV19; size: many; D: NA; CDR3: CASSPWAGAQYF; DNA: TGTGCCAGTAGTCCGTGGGCTGGGGCCCAGTACTTC
J: TRBJ1-1; V: TRBV14; size: NA; D: NA; CDR3: CASMAALNTEAFF; DNA: TGTGCCAGCATGGCGGCCTTGAACACTGAAGCTTTCTTT
J: TRBJ2-3; V: TRBV2; size: NA; D: NA; CDR3: CASRRSSDTQYF; DNA: TGTGCCAGCAGAAGGAGTTCAGATACGCAGTATTTT
J: TRBJ1-2; V: TRBV30; size: NA; D: NA; CDR3: CAWGQGNYGYTF; DNA: TGTGCCTGGGGGCAGGGAAACTATGGCTACACCTTC
J: TRBJ2-6; V: TRBV11-2; size: NA; D: TRBD1; CDR3: CASAPWRQGRMGANVLTF; DNA: TGTGCCAGCGCGCCCTGGCGACAGGGGCGTATGGGGGCCAACGTCCTGACTTTC
J: TRBJ2-7; V: TRBV29-1; size: NA; D: NA; CDR3: CSVLHTGATYEQYF; DNA: TGCAGCGTTCTCCATACAGGTGCCACCTACGAGCAGTACTTC
J: TRBJ2-2; V: TRBV11-3; size: NA; D: TRBD2; CDR3: CASSTRGGGTNTGELFF; DNA: TGTGCCAGCAGCACCAGAGGCGGGGGGACGAACACCGGGGAGCTGTTTTTT
J: TRBJ1-5; V: TRBV7-9; size: NA; D: NA; CDR3: CASSLGGGGNQPQHF; DNA: TGTGCCAGCAGCTTAGGGGGCGGGGGCAATCAGCCCCAGCATTTT
J: TRBJ1-1; V: TRBV29-1; size: few; D: TRBD1; CDR3: CSYRQGNTEAFF; DNA: TGCAGCTACCGACAGGGGAACACTGAAGCTTTCTTT